A selection of T cell receptor beta chains follows, all from one sample in a study of T-cell memory formation after mild COVID-19. TCRdb ran MiXCR on the 5' RACE reads and lists one entry per CDR3 protein. The data contain about 560,000 distinct CDR3 sequences, roughly a fifth of them seen just once; the ten biggest clones take up around 7.7%. Specimen: PBMCs or a T cell subset sorted from them (not recorded which). The receptor source for this set is an adult woman who had mild COVID-19 (a few samples of this study predate the infection). Cell type and time point are not known. Both conserved end residues are part of each CDR3. Fields, in order: D gene, clone size, J gene, V gene, CDR3 DNA, CDR3 protein. D genes are given only for firm matches. Size is stated for part of the rows, as once, few or many counts, or as a class when the clone is expanded.

D gene: NA
clone size: NA
J gene: TRBJ2-2
V gene: TRBV15
CDR3 DNA: TGTGCCACCAGCAGCCTCCTCACCGGGGAGCTGTTTTTT
CDR3 protein: CATSSLLTGELFF

D gene: TRBD2
clone size: NA
J gene: TRBJ2-7
V gene: TRBV25-1
CDR3 DNA: TGTGCCAGCAGTGAGGTGGGCTTAGCGGGTTCCGAGCAGTACTTC
CDR3 protein: CASSEVGLAGSEQYF

D gene: NA
clone size: once
J gene: TRBJ2-2
V gene: TRBV30
CDR3 DNA: TGTGCCTGGACGCCCGGGCCCGGGGAGCTGTTTTTT
CDR3 protein: CAWTPGPGELFF

D gene: NA
clone size: few
J gene: TRBJ2-7
V gene: TRBV27
CDR3 DNA: TGTGCCAGCAGGCGGGGATCCGAGCAGTACTTC
CDR3 protein: CASRRGSEQYF

D gene: NA
clone size: NA
J gene: TRBJ2-2
V gene: TRBV27
CDR3 DNA: TGTGCCAGTGGTGGGAGCGCGAACACCGGGGAGCTGTTTTTT
CDR3 protein: CASGGSANTGELFF

D gene: NA
clone size: few
J gene: TRBJ2-4
V gene: TRBV2
CDR3 DNA: TGTGCCAGCAACAATTACCTCCAATTAGCCAAAAACATTCAGTACTTC
CDR3 protein: CASNNYLQLAKNIQYF

D gene: NA
clone size: few
J gene: TRBJ2-3
V gene: TRBV6-5
CDR3 DNA: TGTGCCAGCAGTTACCCACAGGGCGATACGCAGTATTTT
CDR3 protein: CASSYPQGDTQYF

D gene: TRBD2
clone size: NA
J gene: TRBJ2-5
V gene: TRBV3-1
CDR3 DNA: TGTGCCAGCAGTCCTACGCAGCGGGGGAGAGAGACCCAGTACTTC
CDR3 protein: CASSPTQRGRETQYF

D gene: NA
clone size: NA
J gene: TRBJ2-2
V gene: TRBV7-9
CDR3 DNA: TGTGCCAGCAGCCAAGGAGGCAGCTACTCCACCGGGGAGCTGTTTTTT
CDR3 protein: CASSQGGSYSTGELFF

D gene: NA
clone size: NA
J gene: TRBJ1-2
V gene: TRBV4-1
CDR3 DNA: TGCGCCAGCAGCCAAGATATGGGCAGCAGTTATGGCTACACCTTC
CDR3 protein: CASSQDMGSSYGYTF

D gene: NA
clone size: NA
J gene: TRBJ2-7
V gene: TRBV11-2
CDR3 DNA: TGTGCCAGCAGCTTAATTCCGGGGGCATCCTACGAGCAGTACTTC
CDR3 protein: CASSLIPGASYEQYF

D gene: NA
clone size: NA
J gene: TRBJ2-7
V gene: TRBV3-1
CDR3 DNA: TGTGCCAGCAGCCAAGGCCCATACACGACGTCCTACGAGCAGTACTTC
CDR3 protein: CASSQGPYTTSYEQYF

D gene: NA
clone size: NA
J gene: TRBJ2-2
V gene: TRBV29-1
CDR3 DNA: TGCAGCGTACTCCAAGGGGGTCCCGGGGAGCTGTTTTTT
CDR3 protein: CSVLQGGPGELFF

D gene: TRBD1
clone size: NA
J gene: TRBJ1-2
V gene: TRBV5-1
CDR3 DNA: TGCGCCAGCAGCTCACAGGGGGCGGGCGGCTACACCTTC
CDR3 protein: CASSSQGAGGYTF

D gene: TRBD1
clone size: NA
J gene: TRBJ2-2
V gene: TRBV29-1
CDR3 DNA: TGCAGCGTTGAAGGGAGGACAGGGCTAAACACCGGGGAGCTGTTTTTT
CDR3 protein: CSVEGRTGLNTGELFF

D gene: NA
clone size: few
J gene: TRBJ2-3
V gene: TRBV6-1
CDR3 DNA: TGTGCCAGCAGTGAAGTGGGTAGCGGTGGAGATACGCAGTATTTT
CDR3 protein: CASSEVGSGGDTQYF

D gene: TRBD1
clone size: few
J gene: TRBJ2-7
V gene: TRBV19
CDR3 DNA: TGTGCCAGTAGAGGACAGGGGGACTACGAGCAGTACTTC
CDR3 protein: CASRGQGDYEQYF

D gene: NA
clone size: many
J gene: TRBJ1-5
V gene: TRBV5-1
CDR3 DNA: TGCGCCAGCAGCTTGAAAGGTCTCGACCAGCCCCAGCATTTT
CDR3 protein: CASSLKGLDQPQHF

D gene: NA
clone size: NA
J gene: TRBJ2-5
V gene: TRBV20-1
CDR3 DNA: TGCAGTGCTAGTGGAGGACAGAGAATTCAAGAGACCCAGTACTTC
CDR3 protein: CSASGGQRIQETQYF

D gene: NA
clone size: NA
J gene: TRBJ1-1
V gene: TRBV6-1
CDR3 DNA: TGTGCCAGCAGTTGGGGGTTGGACACTGAAGCTTTCTTT
CDR3 protein: CASSWGLDTEAFF

D gene: TRBD2
clone size: NA
J gene: TRBJ2-1
V gene: TRBV7-2
CDR3 DNA: TGTGCCAGCAGCCCCCGGACTAGCGCGGGCAATGAGCAGTTCTTC
CDR3 protein: CASSPRTSAGNEQFF

D gene: NA
clone size: NA
J gene: TRBJ2-1
V gene: TRBV7-2
CDR3 DNA: TGTGCCAGCAGCTTAGAGAACAGGTTCGGCAATGAGCAGTTCTTC
CDR3 protein: CASSLENRFGNEQFF

D gene: TRBD2
clone size: NA
J gene: TRBJ2-1
V gene: TRBV6-2/TRBV6-3
CDR3 DNA: TGTGCCAGCAGAGCCGGGGGGTACTTGCATGAGCAGTTCTTC
CDR3 protein: CASRAGGYLHEQFF

D gene: NA
clone size: few
J gene: TRBJ1-1
V gene: TRBV4-1
CDR3 DNA: TGCGCCAGCAGCCACTCGAAGGAGACAGGCCCTTCGCGGACTGAAGCTTTCTTT
CDR3 protein: CASSHSKETGPSRTEAFF

D gene: TRBD1
clone size: many
J gene: TRBJ2-1
V gene: TRBV6-6
CDR3 DNA: TGTGCCAGCAGCAGGACAGGGGATGAGCAGTTCTTC
CDR3 protein: CASSRTGDEQFF

D gene: NA
clone size: NA
J gene: TRBJ1-5
V gene: TRBV2
CDR3 DNA: TGTGCCAGCAGTGATGACCGCAATCAGCCCCAGCATTTT
CDR3 protein: CASSDDRNQPQHF

D gene: NA
clone size: NA
J gene: TRBJ2-1
V gene: TRBV7-6
CDR3 DNA: TGTGCCAGCAGTCATAGCGGTACATACAATGAGCAGTTCTTC
CDR3 protein: CASSHSGTYNEQFF

D gene: TRBD1
clone size: few
J gene: TRBJ2-1
V gene: TRBV20-1
CDR3 DNA: TGCAGTGCGCAACGAGCCGGACAGGGGGCCTACAATGAGCAGTTCTTC
CDR3 protein: CSAQRAGQGAYNEQFF

D gene: TRBD2
clone size: NA
J gene: TRBJ2-7
V gene: TRBV20-1
CDR3 DNA: TGCAGTGCTAGTTCAGAGTGGCGGGGGGCCTACGAGCAGTACTTC
CDR3 protein: CSASSEWRGAYEQYF

D gene: TRBD1
clone size: few
J gene: TRBJ2-5
V gene: TRBV4-3
CDR3 DNA: TGCGCCAGCAGCCAAGGGGTACCGGGACAGGGGCTACAAGAGACCCAGTACTTC
CDR3 protein: CASSQGVPGQGLQETQYF

D gene: NA
clone size: few
J gene: TRBJ1-2
V gene: TRBV27
CDR3 DNA: TGTGCCAGCAGTCAAATACGGGAGGACTATGGCTACACCTTC
CDR3 protein: CASSQIREDYGYTF

D gene: NA
clone size: NA
J gene: TRBJ1-4
V gene: TRBV20-1
CDR3 DNA: TGCAGTGCTAGAGCCGGGACACGGCCTGGCGGTGATGAAAAACTGTTTTTT
CDR3 protein: CSARAGTRPGGDEKLFF

D gene: NA
clone size: NA
J gene: TRBJ2-4
V gene: TRBV6-2/TRBV6-3
CDR3 DNA: TGTGCCAGCAGTTCGACGTCAGCCAAAAACATTCAGTACTTC
CDR3 protein: CASSSTSAKNIQYF

D gene: NA
clone size: few
J gene: TRBJ2-2
V gene: TRBV5-1
CDR3 DNA: TGCGCCAGCAGCTTGGGGGGAAGACAGTCGAACACCGGGGAGCTGTTTTTT
CDR3 protein: CASSLGGRQSNTGELFF

D gene: NA
clone size: NA
J gene: TRBJ1-5
V gene: TRBV3-1
CDR3 DNA: TGTGCCAGCAGCCACGGGACTCATGATCAGCCCCAGCATTTT
CDR3 protein: CASSHGTHDQPQHF

D gene: TRBD2
clone size: NA
J gene: TRBJ2-1
V gene: TRBV7-9
CDR3 DNA: TGTGCCAGCAGCTACCCGGGACTAGCGGGGGCCAGCTCCTACAATGAGCAGTTCTTC
CDR3 protein: CASSYPGLAGASSYNEQFF